A single sample is the source of the 7 T cell receptor beta chains below, sequenced in a study of cytomegalovirus exposure and HLA in healthy donors. TCRdb's table, derived via immunoSEQ multiplex PCR, lists solely in-frame clones and lacks some. The data show tens of thousands of clones, with around 90% seen just once and 0.95% to 1.5% held by the top ten. What was sequenced was PBMCs. Every receptor here comes from a woman under 30 in good health and CMV-seronegative.

The rearrangement joins TRBV14 to TRBJ1-2; 8 bases align to TRBD1. Trimming at V came to 4 bases and at J to 4 bases, leaving 5 bases not matched to a gene. The CDR3 contains 14 residues. Germline V CDR1 and CDR2: SGHDN, FVKESK. CDR3 region: CASSRQTGGYGYTF. The CDR3 DNA follows: TGTGCCAGCAGCCGCCAAACAGGGGGCTATGGCTACACCTTC.

This chain joins TRBV7-9 and TRBJ2-7; TRBD1 aligns across 8 bases. Germline lookup yields CDR1 SEHNR and CDR2 FQNEAQ (reference sequence). Trimming took 3 bases from V and 2 from J; bases not matched to a gene: 0. This CDR3 comprises 13 residues. The CDR3 DNA reads TGTGCCAGCAGCTTGACAGGGGCCTACGAGCAGTACTTC. Translated: CASSLTGAYEQYF.

The chain joins TRBV27 to TRBJ2-7, with D possibly TRBD2 on 5 matching bases. V was trimmed by 0 bases and J by 6 bases, leaving 9 bases between them. This CDR3 has 13 residues. CDR1 is MNHEY, CDR2 SMNVEV, per germline (reference sequence). In DNA, the CDR3 is TGTGCCAGCAGTTTATCTACGGGAAGCGAGCAGTACTTC. Translating gives CASSLSTGSEQYF.

Regarding this clone: One end of the junction varies from germline; a read error may be responsible. In DNA, the CDR3 is TGTGACAGCCCAGGGGTTTGCTATGGCTACACCTTC. This gives the protein CDSPGVCYGYTF. The chain is built from TRBV14 and TRBJ1-2, with D perhaps matching TRBD1 (6 bases). The CDR3 contains 12 residues. Germline loops: CDR1 SGHDN, CDR2 FVKESK.

The chain combines TRBV2 with TRBJ2-3, with D perhaps TRBD2 (5 bases). CDR3 length: 14 amino acids. Germline V gives CDR1 SNHLY, CDR2 FYNNEI. V was cut by 3 bases and J by 5 bases, with 12 bases left in between. The CDR3 loop is CASSESSRGDTQYF. CDR3 DNA: TGTGCCAGCAGTGAGTCGAGTCGGGGAGATACGCAGTATTTT.

The gene calls are TRBV7-9 and TRBJ2-3, with TRBD2 matching 10 bases. CDR1 is SEHNR, CDR2 FQNEAQ, per germline (reference sequence). V shed 2 bases, J shed 2 bases, and the junction held 4 bases outside the gene matches. The CDR3 runs 16 residues. This CDR3 reads CASSLLAGAATDTQYF. The CDR3 DNA sequence: TGTGCCAGCAGCTTACTAGCGGGAGCTGCCACAGATACGCAGTATTTT.

The chain links TRBV27 to TRBJ2-1; D gene uncertain. The CDR3 length is 16 residues. V was pared by 8 bases and J by 7 bases, with 24 bases between. Germline CDR1 is MNHEY and CDR2 is SMNVEV (reference sequence). In DNA form, the CDR3 reads TGTGCCAGCGCGCGGAACTCAAATCTCCCCCTAAATGAGCAGTTCTTC. It codes for CASARNSNLPLNEQFF.